Given below is one TCR beta chain in context. Compared with germline, one end of the junction differs, possibly owing to a read error. This entry is derived from a study of cytomegalovirus exposure and HLA in healthy donors. Researchers ran the PCR with 60 Vbeta and 13 Jbeta primers. Measured with immunoSEQ multiplex PCR; TCRdb has only the in-frame clones, and not every one. This repertoire shows over 150,000 clones, around 75% found once; its top ten account for over 1.3%. The CDR3 has 15 residues. Germline CDR1 reads SEHNR; CDR2 reads FQNEAQ (reference sequence). The chain links TRBV7-9 to TRBJ1-2; TRBD1 is a possible D gene (6 bases). This receptor was identified in a man between 18 and 35 years old in good health and CMV-seronegative. Sequenced input: PBMCs. This CDR3 reads CSSSYRQEVGYGYTF. The CDR3 bases are TGTTCCAGCAGCTACCGACAGGAGGTGGGGTATGGCTACACCTTC.